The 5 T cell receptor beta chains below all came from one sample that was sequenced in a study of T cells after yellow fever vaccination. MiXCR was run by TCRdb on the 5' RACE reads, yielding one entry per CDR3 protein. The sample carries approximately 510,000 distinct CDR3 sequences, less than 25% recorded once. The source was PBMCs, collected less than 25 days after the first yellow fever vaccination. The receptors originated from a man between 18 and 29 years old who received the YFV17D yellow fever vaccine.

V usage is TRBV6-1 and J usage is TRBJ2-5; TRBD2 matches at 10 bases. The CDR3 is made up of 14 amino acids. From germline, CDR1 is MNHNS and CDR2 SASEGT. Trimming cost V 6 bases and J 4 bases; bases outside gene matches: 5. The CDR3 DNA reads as TGTGCCAGCAGCGCTCTAGCGGGGGTAGAGACCCAGTACTTC. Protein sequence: CASSALAGVETQYF.

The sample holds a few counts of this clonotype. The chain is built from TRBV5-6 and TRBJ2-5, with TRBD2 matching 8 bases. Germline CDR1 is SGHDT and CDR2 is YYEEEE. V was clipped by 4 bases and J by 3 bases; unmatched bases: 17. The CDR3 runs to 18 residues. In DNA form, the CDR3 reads TGTGCCAGCAGCCCCCTGACTATTACAGCGGGGGACGAAGAGACCCAGTACTTC. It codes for CASSPLTITAGDEETQYF.

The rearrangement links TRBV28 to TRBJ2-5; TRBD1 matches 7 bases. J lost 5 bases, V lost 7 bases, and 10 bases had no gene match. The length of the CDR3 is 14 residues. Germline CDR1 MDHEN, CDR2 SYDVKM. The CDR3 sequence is CASNPDRAKETQYF. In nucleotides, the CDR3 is TGTGCCAGCAACCCCGACAGGGCGAAGGAGACCCAGTACTTC.

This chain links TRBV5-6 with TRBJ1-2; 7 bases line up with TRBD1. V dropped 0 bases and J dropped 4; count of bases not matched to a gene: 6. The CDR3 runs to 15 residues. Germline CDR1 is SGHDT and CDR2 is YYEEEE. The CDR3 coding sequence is TGTGCCAGCAGCTTGGGGCCAGGGGGTGTCTATGGCTACACCTTC. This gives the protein CASSLGPGGVYGYTF.

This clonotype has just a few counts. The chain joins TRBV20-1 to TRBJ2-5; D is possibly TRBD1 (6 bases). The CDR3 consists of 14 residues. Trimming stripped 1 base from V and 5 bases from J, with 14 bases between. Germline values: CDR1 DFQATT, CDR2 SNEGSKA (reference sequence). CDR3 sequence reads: CSARAAQGLETQYF. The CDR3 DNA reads TGCAGTGCTAGAGCCGCCCAGGGGTTGGAGACCCAGTACTTC.